The 21 T cell receptor beta chains below all came from one sample that was sequenced in a study of T-cell reconstitution after alpha-beta-depleted transplantation in children. For TCRbeta, the library was prepared with unique molecular identifiers. TCRdb analysed the PCR reads with MiXCR anew, one entry per CDR3 protein. The data contain 70,000 to 100,000 distinct CDR3 sequences, 10% to 15% of them singletons. The sample here was PBMCs from the stem cell graft donor, taken from the stem cell graft. The receptors here all came from a human donor who donated a stem cell graft to a child with inherited bone marrow failure.

This clonotype was seen only once. The chain employs TRBV5-8 and TRBJ2-2; no reliable D call. This CDR3 contains 13 residues. V was pared by 2 bases and J by 5 bases, with 7 bases between. Germline V gene sequence: CDR1 SGHTS, CDR2 YDEGEE. The chain's CDR3 is CASSFRWTGELFF. In nucleotides, the CDR3 is TGTGCCAGCAGCTTCCGGTGGACCGGGGAGCTGTTTTTT.

The CDR3, as DNA: TGTGCCAGCAGCTTGGCCGGGGGCCGCGGAGGGACTGAAGCTTTCTTT. Translation gives CASSLAGGRGGTEAFF. The chain uses TRBV5-4 and TRBJ1-1; D possibly corresponds to TRBD1 (6 bases). This CDR3 region has 16 residues. Germline loops: CDR1 SGHNT, CDR2 YYREEE (reference sequence). V was trimmed by 0 bases and J by 5 bases, leaving 17 bases between them.

This clonotype showed up many times. V is TRBV5-5 and J is TRBJ2-1; D is undetermined. V gave up 0 bases and J gave up 1 base, with 8 bases separating them. This CDR3 has 15 amino acids. Germline CDR1 SGHKS, CDR2 YYEKEE (reference sequence). This CDR3 reads CASSLGRISYNEQFF. CDR3 in DNA: TGTGCCAGCAGCTTGGGACGGATTTCCTACAATGAGCAGTTCTTC.

This clonotype was picked up many times. This chain connects TRBV10-2 to TRBJ2-7, with 10 nucleotides matching TRBD1. The trim removed 6 bases at V and 6 bases at J, leaving 5 bases unmatched. Per the germline V gene, CDR1 is WSHSY and CDR2 is SAAADI. The CDR3 is 13 amino acids. The CDR3 reads CASRGQGLGEQYF. CDR3 in DNA: TGCGCCAGCAGGGGACAGGGGCTGGGCGAGCAGTACTTC.

The chain carries TRBV6-5 and TRBJ2-7; TRBD2 aligns across 7 bases. Trimming cost V 2 bases and J 4 bases; bases outside gene matches: 8. CDR3 length equals 15 residues. CDR1 and CDR2 (germline): MNHEY, SVGAGI. The CDR3 DNA reads as TGTGCCAGCAGTTACCCGAGCGGGGTCCAGTACGAGCAGTACTTC. Amino acids: CASSYPSGVQYEQYF.

This clonotype appeared many times. The V gene is TRBV5-1, the J gene TRBJ2-7; 7 nucleotides agree with TRBD1. V lost 6 bases to trimming and J lost 6 bases; unmatched junction nucleotides: 6. Germline V gives CDR1 SGHRS, CDR2 YFSETQ. The CDR3 consists of 12 residues. The CDR3 bases are TGCGCCAGCACCGAACAGGGGTCCGAGCAGTACTTC. Protein product: CASTEQGSEQYF.

Ten or more counts support this clonotype. J is TRBJ1-1 and V is TRBV5-1, with TRBD1 matching 8 bases. The CDR3 totals 14 residues. Trimming cost V 6 bases and J 6 bases; bases outside gene matches: 10. Germline V lookup: CDR1 SGHRS, CDR2 YFSETQ. CDR3 DNA: TGCGCCAGCACACAGGGGGGGAGTGGCGCTGAAGCTTTCTTT. The encoded protein is CASTQGGSGAEAFF.

CDR3 DNA sequence: TGTGCCTGGAGTCCCCTAGACAGTCCTAACTATGGCTACACCTTC. It translates to CAWSPLDSPNYGYTF. The rearrangement joins TRBV30 to TRBJ1-2; D may be TRBD1 (5 bases). In germline, CDR1 is GTSNPN, CDR2 SVGIG (reference sequence). Trimming removed 2 bases at V and 0 bases at J, with 13 bases between. The CDR3 contains 15 residues.

This chain connects TRBV7-6 to TRBJ2-2; D call uncertain. This CDR3 spans 17 amino acids. The V gene lost 1 base and the J gene lost 3 bases, with 15 bases spanning the gap. Germline CDR1 reads SGHVS; CDR2 reads FNYEAQ. The CDR3 is CASSLVRVYGDTGELFF. Written as DNA, the CDR3 is TGTGCCAGCAGCTTAGTAAGGGTGTACGGAGACACCGGGGAGCTGTTTTTT.

To note about this clonotype: A read error is possible here, since a much larger clone lies one base away. The chain's CDR3 is CSVADTGIEAFF. CDR3 DNA: TGCAGCGTGGCGGACACTGGCATTGAAGCTTTCTTT. J is TRBJ1-1 and V is TRBV29-1; a weak D match, TRBD1 (5 bases). The CDR3 covers 12 residues. Germline assignment: CDR1 SQVTM and CDR2 ANQGSEA. Trimming removed 6 bases from V and 7 bases from J, with 15 bases in between.

Worth noting for this clonotype: Just one base apart from a much larger clone, this may be a read error. This chain joins TRBV3-1 and TRBJ2-1, with 13 bases identical to TRBD2. Losses at the gene ends were 8 bases for V and 8 bases for J; bases not matched to a gene: 21. The CDR3 is 19 amino acids. Germline V lookup: CDR1 LGHDT, CDR2 YNNKEL (reference sequence). The CDR3 protein is CASCLRGTSGVLSMHEQFF. The CDR3 nucleotides are TGTGCCAGCTGCCTACGGGGGACTAGCGGGGTCCTCTCAATGCATGAGCAGTTCTTC.

This clonotype was found many times. The chain combines TRBV4-3 with TRBJ1-1; weak D call: TRBD1 (6 bases). The germline V gene encodes CDR1 LGHNA and CDR2 YSLEER. V lost 0 bases to trimming and J lost 8 bases, with 13 bases between them. CDR3 length: 14 residues. The CDR3 coding sequence is TGCGCCAGCAGCCAAGATTACGGGGGCCGGGAAGCTTTCTTT. Residues: CASSQDYGGREAFF.

This clonotype came up many times. V gene TRBV7-2 combines with J gene TRBJ1-4, with 11 bases lining up with TRBD1. V lost 5 bases, J lost 7 bases, and 12 bases stayed unmatched. The germline CDR1 and CDR2 sequences are SGHTA and FQGNSA. This CDR3 spans 17 amino acids. The CDR3 sequence: CASSEGRTGGGGEKLFF. The CDR3 DNA is TGTGCCAGCAGCGAGGGGAGGACAGGGGGCGGAGGTGAAAAACTGTTTTTT.

This clonotype was found many times. The rearrangement links TRBV28 to TRBJ1-5; unclear D gene. The germline V gene encodes CDR1 MDHEN and CDR2 SYDVKM. This CDR3 has 12 residues. The V end was cut by 2 bases, the J end by 8 bases, with 7 bases between. CDR3: CASSLVPKPQHF. CDR3 DNA sequence: TGTGCCAGCAGTTTAGTGCCCAAGCCCCAGCATTTT.

The J gene is TRBJ2-2, the V gene TRBV30, with 7 bases fitting TRBD1. From germline, CDR1 is GTSNPN and CDR2 SVGIG (reference sequence). Trimming removed 4 bases from V and 1 base from J; junction bases left unmatched: 3. The CDR3 consists of 14 residues. CDR3 residues: CAWNRGLNTGELFF. The CDR3 DNA reads as TGTGCCTGGAACAGGGGTTTGAACACCGGGGAGCTGTTTTTT.

This clonotype was seen at least ten times. This rearrangement joins TRBV29-1 to TRBJ1-1, with TRBD1 matching over 8 bases. The CDR3 covers 14 residues. Trimming at V came to 8 bases and at J to 4 bases, leaving 12 bases not matched to a gene. The germline gives CDR1 SQVTM, CDR2 ANQGSEA. In DNA form, the CDR3 reads TGCAGCTCCTCCTCACAGGGGGGTGGCACTGAAGCTTTCTTT. Its protein is CSSSSQGGGTEAFF.

The table lists this clonotype with many counts. The chain links TRBV29-1 to TRBJ2-2; D gene uncertain. Per germline, CDR1 SQVTM and CDR2 ANQGSEA. The V gene lost 3 bases and the J gene lost 6 bases, with 5 bases spanning the gap. The CDR3 is 11 amino acids. Here the CDR3 reads CSVDGSGELFF. DNA of the CDR3: TGCAGCGTTGATGGGTCCGGGGAGCTGTTTTTT.

This chain links TRBV5-1 with TRBJ2-1; 9 bases are a match to TRBD2. This CDR3 has 14 residues. CDR1 and CDR2 from the germline V gene are SGHRS and YFSETQ. J lost 6 bases, V lost 4 bases, and 5 bases had no gene match. The CDR3 protein is CASSTGTSSNEQFF. The CDR3 bases are TGCGCCAGCAGCACCGGGACTAGCAGCAATGAGCAGTTCTTC.

This clonotype showed up many times. This chain links TRBV5-1 with TRBJ2-2; D gene uncertain. In germline, CDR1 is SGHRS, CDR2 YFSETQ. Trimming pared 4 bases from V and 6 bases from J, leaving 10 bases between. The CDR3 extends over 13 amino acids. The CDR3 DNA sequence: TGCGCCAGCAGCAACTCCGGTGCCGGGGAGCTGTTTTTT. Its translation is CASSNSGAGELFF.

V gene TRBV2 combines with J gene TRBJ2-7, with D unresolved. Trimming removed 3 bases from V and 2 bases from J, with 5 bases in between. The CDR3 covers 12 residues. Germline assignment: CDR1 SNHLY and CDR2 FYNNEI. The CDR3 DNA follows: TGTGCCAGCAGTGATAAGGCCTACGAGCAGTACTTC. Residues: CASSDKAYEQYF. Supplemented by reference TRBV2 and TRBJ2-7, the full variable domain reads EPEVTQTPSHQVTQMGQEVILRCVPISNHLYFYWYRQILGQKVEFLVSFYNNEISEKSEIFDDQFSVERPDGSNFTLKIRSTKLEDSAMYFCASSDKAYEQYFGPGTRLTVT.

At least ten counts were recorded for this clonotype. CDR3 sequence (DNA): TGTGCCAGTAGTATACTCTCCGGGACAGGGGACAATGAGCAGTTCTTC. It translates to CASSILSGTGDNEQFF. The rearrangement uses TRBV19 and TRBJ2-1; 10 bases match TRBD1. Germline CDR1 is LNHDA and CDR2 is SQIVND (reference sequence). Trimming removed 2 bases from V and 5 bases from J; junction bases left unmatched: 6. The CDR3 contains 16 residues.